This TCR beta chain was captured by sequencing in a study of T cells in Graves' hyperthyroidism and ophthalmopathy. The authors deemed Graves' hyperthyroidism stable absent ophthalmopathy progression within 18 months. The diagnostic basis comprised clinical symptoms, serum thyroxine and TRAb, thyroid ultrasound and orbital computed tomography. This CDR3 contains 14 residues. Between the trimmed V and J ends, which lost 4 bases and 5 bases, there was a span of 12 bases. RNA transcripts were the template for amplifying TCR beta CDR3 regions. RT-PCR in the first round (using the HTBI primer set) targeted the TCR CDR3. TCRdb re-called the multiplex PCR reads with MiXCR, one entry per CDR3 protein. This table has hundreds of thousands of distinct CDR3 sequences, 14% appearing once. Many counts were recorded for this clonotype.

Sequenced input: blood. V usage is TRBV12-3 or TRBV12-4 and J usage is TRBJ2-1; D remains ambiguous. This sequence was found in a woman aged 18-29 years with Graves' hyperthyroidism. CDR3: CASSYYSDHNEQFF. CDR3 DNA sequence: TGTGCCAGCAGTTACTATTCGGACCACAATGAGCAGTTCTTC.